The 3 T cell receptor beta chains in this list originate from one sample, sequenced in a study of cytomegalovirus exposure and HLA in healthy donors. PCR employed 60 Vbeta and 13 Jbeta primers. The protocol was immunoSEQ multiplex PCR, while the TCRdb copy is restricted to in-frame clones and leaves out a portion. Counted here are about 84,000 clones, less than 80% occurring once; the ten biggest clones make up 15%. The material sequenced was PBMCs. These receptors all stem from a woman aged 40 to 50 in good health and CMV-seropositive.

The CDR3: CASSENPRHEQFF. Here the CDR3 DNA reads TGTGCCAGCAGTGAGAACCCTAGGCATGAGCAGTTCTTC. The rearrangement links TRBV28 to TRBJ2-1; D not certain. V lost 5 bases and J lost 8, with 13 bases in between. The germline V gene has CDR1 MDHEN and CDR2 SYDVKM. This CDR3 is built from 13 residues.

The genes are TRBV19 and TRBJ2-7; TRBD2 matches at 9 bases. This CDR3 is 15 amino acids long. CDR1 and CDR2 from the germline V gene are LNHDA and SQIVND (reference sequence). With V trimmed by 0 bases and J by 7 bases, 7 bases remained unmatched. CDR3 DNA sequence: TGTGCCAGTAGTATAGACGCGGGAGGGCCGCGGGAGCAGTACTTC. It yields the protein CASSIDAGGPREQYF.

The rearrangement uses TRBV27 and TRBJ2-1; 12 positions agree with TRBD2. The CDR3 has 16 amino acids. With 5 bases clipped from V and 4 bases from J, the junction kept 6 bases outside the gene matches. Germline V gene sequence: CDR1 MNHEY, CDR2 SMNVEV (reference sequence). CDR3 DNA: TGTGCCAGCAGTCACCCGGGACTAGCGGGTTACAATGAGCAGTTCTTC. Translating gives CASSHPGLAGYNEQFF.